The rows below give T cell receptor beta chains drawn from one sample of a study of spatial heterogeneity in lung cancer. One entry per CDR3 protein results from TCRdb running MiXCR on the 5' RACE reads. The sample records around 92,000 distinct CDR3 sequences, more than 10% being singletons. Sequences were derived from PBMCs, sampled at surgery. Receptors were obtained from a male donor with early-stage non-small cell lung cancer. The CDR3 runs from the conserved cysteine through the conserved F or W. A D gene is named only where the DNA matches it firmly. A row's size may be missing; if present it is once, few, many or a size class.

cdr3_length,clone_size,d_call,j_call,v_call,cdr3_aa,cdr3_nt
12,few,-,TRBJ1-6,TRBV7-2,CASSFYLPPLHF,TGTGCCAGCAGTTTCTACCTGCCACCCCTCCACTTT
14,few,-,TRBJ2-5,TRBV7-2,CASSLHTFPETQYF,TGTGCCAGCAGCTTACACACCTTCCCCGAGACCCAGTACTTC
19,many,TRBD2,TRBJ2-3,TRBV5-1,CASSLGILAGVMGTDTQYF,TGCGCCAGCAGCTTGGGAATCCTAGCGGGTGTTATGGGCACAGATACGCAGTATTTT
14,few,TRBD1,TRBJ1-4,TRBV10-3,CAISGDRNNEKLFF,TGTGCCATCAGTGGGGACAGGAATAATGAAAAACTGTTTTTT
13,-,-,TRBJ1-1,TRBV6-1,CATVQGGNTEAFF,TGTGCCACTGTACAGGGAGGGAACACTGAAGCTTTCTTT
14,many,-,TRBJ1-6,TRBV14,CASSGTFDNSPLHF,TGTGCCAGCAGCGGGACATTTGATAATTCACCCCTCCACTTT
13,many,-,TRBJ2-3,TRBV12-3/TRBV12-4,CASSRQGVDTQYF,TGTGCCAGCAGCCGTCAGGGAGTGGATACGCAGTATTTT
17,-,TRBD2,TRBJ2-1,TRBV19,CASTGIVAGGRGNEQFF,TGTGCCAGTACGGGTATTGTAGCGGGGGGGCGAGGGAATGAGCAGTTCTTC
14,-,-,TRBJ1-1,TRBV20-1,CSARDGGLNTEAFF,TGCAGTGCTAGAGACGGAGGGCTGAACACTGAAGCTTTCTTT
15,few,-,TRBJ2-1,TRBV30,CAWRSLGKTNNEQFF,TGTGCCTGGAGATCCTTGGGCAAAACTAACAATGAGCAGTTCTTC
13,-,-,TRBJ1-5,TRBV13,CASSLRGNQPQHF,TGTGCCAGCAGCTTACGGGGAAATCAGCCCCAGCATTTT